These 30 T cell receptor beta chains were sequenced from one sample in a study of blood T cells in healthy people across ages. PCR was performed a second time for roughly 7 to 11 cycles using a sample-barcoded 5' primer and a J-beta primer mix. TCRdb fed the 5' RACE reads into MiXCR, producing one record per CDR3 protein. The sample has around 1,700,000 distinct CDR3 sequences, roughly 30% seen once. The sequencing sample was made of blood. The origin of the receptors is a woman aged 30 to 39 in good health.

Points on this clonotype: A read error may account for a junction end that differs from germline. The rearrangement uses TRBV12-3 or TRBV12-4 and TRBJ2-7, with D maybe TRBD1 (8 bases). The CDR3 spans 13 residues. The CDR3 is CACSGTGYYEQYF. CDR3 bases: TGTGCCTGCAGCGGGACAGGATACTACGAGCAGTACTTC.

This clonotype was detected only a few times. V and J are TRBV28 and TRBJ2-1; D unclear. The CDR3 contains 11 residues. V shed 3 bases and J shed 10 bases, with 7 bases lying between them. Germline lookup yields CDR1 MDHEN and CDR2 SYDVKM. CDR3 residues: CASSLPPEQFF. CDR3 coding DNA: TGTGCCAGCAGTTTGCCCCCGGAGCAGTTCTTC.

The chain carries TRBV6-2 or TRBV6-3 and TRBJ1-4; no firm D call. V was cut by 5 bases and J by 14 bases, with 15 bases left in between. The CDR3 runs to 12 residues. Germline V CDR1 and CDR2: MNHEY, SVGEGT. The CDR3 bases are TGTGCCAGCAGTATAACTCCCGATGGCCTGTTTTTT. Translated, it gives CASSITPDGLFF.

In this sample, this clonotype turned up a few times. CDR3 region: CSAPPASGSGYEQYF. CDR3 coding DNA: TGCAGTGCCCCGCCCGCTAGCGGGAGTGGATACGAGCAGTACTTC. The rearrangement joins TRBV20-1 to TRBJ2-7; 10 bases map to TRBD2. The CDR3 length is 15 residues. Trimming cost V 6 bases and J 4 bases; bases outside gene matches: 12. Germline V lookup: CDR1 DFQATT, CDR2 SNEGSKA (reference sequence).

This clonotype was recorded a few times. This chain uses TRBV12-3 or TRBV12-4 with TRBJ2-5; 11 bases match TRBD2. Trimming removed 5 bases from V and 5 bases from J; junction bases left unmatched: 10. The CDR3 is 16 residues long. The CDR3 nucleotides read TGTGCCAGCAGTCGAAGACTAGCGGGAAGTTTGGAGACCCAGTACTTC. The encoded protein is CASSRRLAGSLETQYF.

The sample holds one count of this clonotype. A read error may account for a junction end that differs from germline. The genes are TRBV7-9 and TRBJ2-3, with 8 bases aligning to TRBD2. Germline CDR1 SEHNR, CDR2 FQNEAQ (reference sequence). The CDR3 totals 17 residues. The CDR3 protein is CASSLAMKRENTYTQYF. CDR3 coding DNA: TGTGCCAGCAGCTTAGCGATGAAGCGGGAGAACACATATACGCAGTATTTT.

This clonotype was picked up a small number of times. Here the CDR3 DNA reads TGTGCCAGCAGTGATTCCGGTCGACAGTTCTTC. Translation gives CASSDSGRQFF. This chain links TRBV6-4 with TRBJ2-1; no clear D. The CDR3 totals 11 residues. Trimming removed 3 bases from V and 13 bases from J, with 10 bases in between. In germline, CDR1 is MRHNA, CDR2 SNTAGT.

As for this clonotype: Compared with germline, one end of the junction differs, possibly owing to a read error. The chain combines TRBV4-3 with TRBJ1-1, with a tentative D call TRBD1 (5 bases). This CDR3 is built from 12 residues. Germline CDR1 and CDR2: LGHNA and YSLEER. The CDR3 DNA reads as TGCGCCAGCAGGCAAGCACCAGGGGAAGCTTTCTTT. Amino acid sequence: CASRQAPGEAFF.

A word on this clonotype: This may arise from a read error, as a much more abundant clone is one base away. The V and J genes are TRBV7-2 and TRBJ1-2, with TRBD1 matching over 7 bases. The length of the CDR3 is 15 residues. V shed 5 bases and J 4 bases; nucleotides not matched to a gene: 10. Germline V CDR1 and CDR2: SGHTA, FQGNSA. The CDR3 reads CASSPRDSRTYGYTF. The CDR3 bases are TGTGCCAGCAGCCCGAGGGACAGCCGAACCTATGGCTACACCTTC.

This clonotype was seen a few times. This chain connects TRBV29-1 to TRBJ1-2; 8 nucleotides agree with TRBD1. V lost 6 bases and J lost 4; bases outside the gene matches: 7. Germline V CDR1 and CDR2: SQVTM, ANQGSEA. The CDR3 spans 13 residues. CDR3 amino acids: CSVRTGSGYGYTF. The CDR3 region has the DNA TGCAGCGTCCGGACAGGGTCGGGCTATGGCTACACCTTC.

This clonotype was seen a few times. The chain recombines TRBV20-1 with TRBJ1-5; 7 bases fit TRBD1. The CDR3 has 19 amino acids. The trim removed 3 bases at V and 0 bases at J, leaving 17 bases unmatched. The germline V gene encodes CDR1 DFQATT and CDR2 SNEGSKA (reference sequence). CDR3 loop: CSASIRPGQWPYSNQPQHF. DNA for the CDR3: TGCAGTGCTAGTATACGTCCGGGACAGTGGCCTTATAGCAATCAGCCCCAGCATTTT.

The rearrangement uses TRBV20-1 and TRBJ2-4; a possible D gene is TRBD1 (6 bases). The DNA end favors TRBJ2-7, so the J call may be wrong. Germline CDR1 reads DFQATT; CDR2 reads SNEGSKA (reference sequence). This CDR3 spans 13 amino acids. The CDR3 DNA sequence: TGCAGTGTAGGACAGTCCTCGTCCGTCGAGCAGTACTTC. Residues: CSVGQSSSVEQYF.

This chain connects TRBV7-9 to TRBJ2-1, with 7 bases matching TRBD2. Germline V CDR1 and CDR2: SEHNR, FQNEAQ (reference sequence). The CDR3 totals 18 residues. The V segment lost 1 base and the J segment 5 bases; nucleotides outside the gene matches: 14. The DNA for the CDR3 is TGTGCCAGCAGCTTAGGGAATATGACGAGCGGGAACCACAATGAGCAGTTCTTC. Amino acid sequence: CASSLGNMTSGNHNEQFF.

A note on this clonotype: Given a much more abundant clone one base away, this may be a read error. The chain employs TRBV5-1 and TRBJ2-1; D is unclear. The CDR3 length is 13 residues. CDR1 is SGHRS, CDR2 YFSETQ, per germline. The CDR3 region is CASSLQQNNERFF. The CDR3 coding sequence is TGCGCCAGCAGCTTACAACAGAACAATGAGCGGTTCTTC. The entire variable domain, with the rest obtained from reference TRBV5-1 and TRBJ2-1, is as follows: KAGVTQTPRYLIKTRGQQVTLSCSPISGHRSVSWYQQTPGQGLQFLFEYFSETQRNKGNFPGRFSGRQFSNSRSEMNVSTLELGDSALYLCASSLQQNNERFFGPGTRLTVL.

The chain links TRBV20-1 to TRBJ2-5; D is possibly TRBD2 (7 bases). This CDR3 spans 13 amino acids. V was cut by 5 bases and J by 11 bases, with 21 bases left in between. Per germline, CDR1 DFQATT and CDR2 SNEGSKA (reference sequence). CDR3 DNA sequence: TGCAGTGCTGCTAGGGGGGGCCTCGGGGAGCAGTACTTC. Translating it yields CSAARGGLGEQYF.

This sequence joins TRBV2 and TRBJ2-1, with 7 nucleotides matching TRBD1. The CDR3 spans 15 residues. Germline V CDR1 and CDR2: SNHLY, FYNNEI. V was clipped by 5 bases and J by 3 bases; unmatched bases: 7. The CDR3 sequence is CASSPTGALYNEQFF. The CDR3 DNA follows: TGTGCCAGCAGTCCAACAGGGGCTCTCTACAATGAGCAGTTCTTC.

As to this clonotype: A read error may be the cause here, since a much bigger clone is one base away. The rearrangement uses TRBV20-1 and TRBJ2-1; the D is unclear. The CDR3 loop spans 12 amino acids. CDR1 is DFQATT and CDR2 is SNEGSKA in the germline V gene (reference sequence). The CDR3, as DNA: TGCAGGGCTAGAGACACAGTCAATGAGCAGTTCTTC. This sequence encodes CRARDTVNEQFF.

The CDR3 spells CASSQGRDEKDTQYF. The CDR3 bases are TGCGCCAGCAGCCAAGGGAGGGACGAAAAAGATACGCAGTATTTT. The rearrangement joins TRBV4-1 to TRBJ2-3, with D tentatively TRBD2 (6 bases). The CDR3 consists of 15 residues. The ends were cut back, 1 base at V and 5 bases at J, with 13 bases in the middle. Germline CDR1 and CDR2: MGHRA and YSYEKL.

This clonotype was seen once. The chain has TRBV7-2 and TRBJ2-3; D is uncertain. V shed 10 bases and J shed 0 bases, with 17 bases lying between them. The CDR3 loop spans 15 amino acids. Germline V gene lookup returns CDR1 SGHTA and CDR2 FQGNSA. The CDR3 loop reads CATSDGFPSTDTQYF. CDR3 bases: TGTGCCACCTCGGATGGGTTTCCTAGCACAGATACGCAGTATTTT.

The chain has TRBV20-1 and TRBJ1-4; D uncertain. Germline loops: CDR1 DFQATT, CDR2 SNEGSKA (reference sequence). This CDR3 spans 13 amino acids. Trimming stripped 3 bases from V and 7 bases from J, with 12 bases between. The CDR3 nucleotides read TGCAGTGCTAGCGGGGAGCCCAGTGAAAAACTGTTTTTT. Its protein product is CSASGEPSEKLFF.

This clonotype was found a few times. The chain recombines TRBV6-2 or TRBV6-3 with TRBJ2-7, with D tentatively TRBD2 (5 bases). Between the trimmed V and J ends, which lost 4 bases and 4 bases, there was a span of 17 bases. The CDR3 totals 15 residues. Germline V gene lookup returns CDR1 MNHEY and CDR2 SVGEGT. The CDR3 nucleotides read TGTGCCAGCAGTTCGCGGACTCTTACCGGATACGAGCAGTACTTC. Protein: CASSSRTLTGYEQYF.

In this sample, this clonotype turned up a few times. The chain uses TRBV19 and TRBJ2-5; D is uncertain. The DNA matches TRBJ2-7 better at its end, which makes the J call doubtful. This CDR3 contains 15 residues. Germline V gene lookup returns CDR1 LNHDA and CDR2 SQIVND (reference sequence). This CDR3 is CASSTGRRPWDEQYF. DNA of the CDR3: TGTGCCAGTAGTACCGGTCGCCGGCCCTGGGACGAGCAGTACTTC.

This clonotype has a count of ten or more. The rearrangement uses TRBV29-1 and TRBJ2-7, with 9 bases lining up with TRBD2. The CDR3 extends over 14 amino acids. CDR1 is SQVTM, CDR2 ANQGSEA, per germline. The V and J ends lost 7 bases and 7 bases, in that order; junction bases with no gene match: 14. CDR3 sequence: CSAVSSGALGEQYF. CDR3 nucleotides: TGCAGCGCCGTATCTAGCGGGGCCCTTGGAGAGCAGTACTTC.

At least ten counts were recorded for this clonotype. The chain employs TRBV29-1 and TRBJ2-1, with D possibly being TRBD2 (5 bases). The germline gives CDR1 SQVTM, CDR2 ANQGSEA. Trimming took off 1 base at V and 3 bases at J, with 13 bases between the two ends. The length of the CDR3 is 15 residues. CDR3 protein: CSVEVRGRGYNEQFF. CDR3 nucleotide sequence: TGCAGCGTTGAAGTTCGTGGGAGAGGCTACAATGAGCAGTTCTTC.

There are a few counts of this clonotype. This chain uses TRBV24-1 with TRBJ2-7; maybe TRBD2 (7 bases). The CDR3 is made up of 14 amino acids. The germline V gene has CDR1 KGHDR and CDR2 SFDVKD. V gave up 4 bases and J gave up 4 bases, with 13 bases separating them. The CDR3 DNA sequence: TGTGCCACCAGTGAGGGAGGGGGAAAATACGAGCAGTACTTC. The encoded protein is CATSEGGGKYEQYF.

This clonotype has just a few counts. The J gene is TRBJ1-2, the V gene TRBV5-1; D is ambiguous. The CDR3 totals 12 residues. V lost 4 bases, J lost 8 bases, and 12 bases lay in between. The germline gives CDR1 SGHRS, CDR2 YFSETQ. Here the CDR3 reads CASSAEVNGYTF. Written as DNA, the CDR3 is TGCGCCAGCAGCGCCGAGGTAAACGGCTACACCTTC.

This clonotype was counted ten times or more. The J gene is TRBJ2-7, the V gene TRBV28; D may match TRBD1 or TRBD2 (5 bases each). The CDR3 has 14 residues. Per the germline V gene, CDR1 is MDHEN and CDR2 is SYDVKM. Between the trimmed V and J ends, which lost 7 bases and 5 bases, there was a span of 18 bases. The CDR3 DNA follows: TGTGCCAGCATCAGATCGAGGGGCTACCACGAGCAGTACTTC. Translated: CASIRSRGYHEQYF.

Only one count was recorded for this clonotype. Germline and junction disagree at one end, which may indicate a read error. V gene TRBV28 combines with J gene TRBJ2-3, with 11 positions matching TRBD2. The CDR3 is 14 residues long. Germline CDR1 MDHEN, CDR2 SYDVKM. CDR3 DNA: TGTGCCAGCTCTAGCGGGGGGAACACAGATGCGCAGTATTTT. Protein sequence: CASSSGGNTDAQYF.

This clonotype has a handful of counts. The rearrangement uses TRBV7-2 and TRBJ2-7; 10 positions match TRBD2. V lost 2 bases and J lost 3; bases outside the gene matches: 7. CDR3 length equals 16 residues. Germline V lookup: CDR1 SGHTA, CDR2 FQGNSA. The CDR3 region is CASSLSASSGSYEQYF. CDR3 coding DNA: TGTGCCAGCAGCTTATCAGCGTCTAGCGGGAGCTACGAGCAGTACTTC.

This clonotype has only a few counts. Mismatch with germline at one junction end may stem from a read error. This chain links TRBV5-1 with TRBJ2-7; 7 nucleotides match TRBD2. CDR1 is SGHRS and CDR2 is YFSETQ in the germline V gene. This CDR3 spans 14 amino acids. Here the CDR3 reads CASSSGGGEGEQYF. DNA for the CDR3: TGTGCCAGCAGCTCAGGCGGAGGGGAGGGGGAGCAGTACTTC.